This T cell receptor beta chain is from a study of CD8 T cells in ankylosing spondylitis. Germline V gene data show CDR1 as SGDLS and CDR2 as YYNGEE. With V trimmed by 0 bases and J by 2 bases, 6 bases remained unmatched. The CDR3 is made up of 17 amino acids. In TCRdb, the 5' RACE reads were re-called with MiXCR into one record per CDR3 protein. Of roughly 180,000 distinct CDR3 sequences detected, just over 9.5% appear once; the ten largest clones hold over 13%. The study's findings and limits: A CD8+ phenotype characterized the disease-linked clones, which were relatively rare in peripheral blood. Matched ankylosing spondylitis synovial fluid reportedly showed significant enrichment of disease-linked clones.

This clonotype was counted a single time. Antigen unknown. This receptor was identified in a female donor with ankylosing spondylitis or in good health (not recorded which). Material for sequencing was blood, either unsorted or a sorted T cell fraction (not recorded which). This chain links TRBV9 with TRBJ2-5; TRBD2 matches at 11 bases. CDR3 in amino acids: CASSVVGGLAAQETQYF. In nucleotides, the CDR3 is TGTGCCAGCAGCGTAGTAGGGGGACTAGCGGCACAAGAGACCCAGTACTTC.